This T cell receptor (beta chain) was observed in a study of tumor-infiltrating lymphocytes in primary liver carcinoma. Study-level findings and limits: Relative to blood, tumors carried a significantly larger fraction of the repertoire in their top 250 clones (p = 0.039).

Germline V gene data show CDR1 as GTSNPN and CDR2 as SVGIG (reference sequence). CDR3 length: 16 residues. From about 20-30 mg of unsorted bulk tissue, DNA and RNA were co-extracted together. Patients' primary liver carcinoma was surgically resected. The patients lived with chronic HBV infection and had not yet received any treatment. With 500 ng total RNA as template and a constant-region primer, TCR beta cDNA was made. Generation of the TCR beta libraries relied on three nested multiplex PCR rounds using slightly modified ARM-PCR. It was with TRBV1-TRBV30 forward primers and a C-beta reverse primer that the first two PCR rounds were run, at around 10 cycles each. Each CDR3 protein gets one entry after TCRdb re-called the multiplex PCR reads with MiXCR. The sample comprises tens of thousands of distinct CDR3 sequences, 71% of which are singletons, and roughly an eighth rests with the top ten. Worth noting for this clonotype: Its antigen is unidentified. A much larger clone lies a single base off, so this may be a read error.

The chain combines TRBV30 with TRBJ1-2, with 10 bases fitting TRBD1. Source material: liver tumor tissue from sampling region 4. The subset here: tumor region T4, right-lateral pole. This sequence originates from a woman aged 55-70 years with primary liver carcinoma and hepatitis B virus infection. The CDR3 bases are TGTGCCTGGAGTGTACGAGTCCGGGACAGGGGCTATTGCTACACCTTC. Translation gives CAWSVRVRDRGYCYTF.